This TCR beta chain was obtained from a study of blood T cell repertoires in COVID-19 (dated by TCRdb to 2018 to 2021). Context from the whole study: The collaborator samples originated in the United States, Italy and Spain and spanned the acute and convalescent phases of COVID-19. The prospective study material was composed of cDNA or gDNA derived from T cells, B-cell-depleted T cells, or PBMCs. The dataset comprised deeply sampled blood TCRbeta repertoires from subjects exposed to, actively infected with, or recovered from COVID-19. The repertoires were made available in a free public database intended to serve as a resource for research on the immune response to SARS-CoV-2. The samples were drawn from two sources: the first 160 participants of the ongoing ImmuneRACE study, and 1,254 subjects contributed by 6 global collaborators. Sample metadata almost always included a de-identified subject ID, COVID-19 status, age in years and sex. Where available, HLA class I and class II types were obtained from metadata supplied by the sample provider rather than from assay-based typing. Study-wide findings and limitations: The amount of clinical and demographic metadata varied by source and participant and was provided uncurated.

Note on this clone: The specificity of this receptor is unknown. The input lacks base qualities; no much larger clone sits a single base away.

TCRbeta CDR3 regions were amplified from genomic DNA using the immunoSEQ Assay, a bias-controlled multiplex PCR. The authors' pipeline ran thus. The number of nucleated cells in each sample was estimated from the amplification of reference gene primers within the assay. Sequence reads were collapsed and filtered to measure the absolute abundance of every unique TCRbeta CDR3 rearrangement. For each sample, productive Simpson clonality was calculated as the square root of Simpson's diversity index over productive rearrangements. TCRdb re-hosts the immuneACCESS table, in-frame sequences only. Its copies lack some clones; in the studies checked, an unresolved V gene accounts for under half of them, and the cause for the rest is not known. V, J and clone size are those of that table, while D and trimming were read from the DNA. The sample table holds hundreds of thousands of clones, of which around 92% were seen once. In total, the top ten clones hold 1% to 1.5% of the sample.

The CDR3 sequence holds 16 residues, the cysteine and phenylalanine included. Kept here is only the CDR3 DNA, which spans 48 bases and is read in frame from base 1. CDR1 and CDR2 are drawn from the germline V gene (reference sequence): MNHEY, SMNVEV. V is pared back by 8 bases and J by 0 bases, with 17 bases lying between the germline termini. Collaborating institutions collected whole blood in K2EDTA tubes following their own protocols. For TCRbeta analysis, collaborators shipped samples as frozen whole blood, isolated PBMCs, or DNA extracted from either of those sample types. What was sequenced was peripheral blood. The clonotype was recovered from a man in his forties with acute or convalescent COVID-19. The chain is made from TRBV27 and TRBJ1-5; TRBD1 is possibly the D segment (5 matching bases). The CDR3 amino acid sequence is: CASAWGGPISNQPQHF. The DNA reads as follows: TGTGCCAGCGCCTGGGGGGGACCCATTAGCAATCAGCCCCAGCATTTT.